This T cell receptor (beta chain) was observed in a study of OX40 agonist ivuxolimab in advanced cancers. Study-wide results and limits: Dose levels from 0.1 to 3.0 mg/kg saw CD4+ and CD8+ blood T cells expand clonally by week 6.

Trimming cost V 7 bases and J 6 bases, with 13 bases left between them. Germline CDR1 reads MNHNS; CDR2 reads SASEGT. This CDR3 has 13 residues. A note on this clone: What it recognizes is unknown.

Produced via immunoSEQ multiplex PCR; TCRdb's table is partial and in-frame only. There are about 68,000 clones in the sample; 80% to 90% occur only once, and 1.5% to 2% lies in the top ten. The chain recombines TRBV6-1 with TRBJ1-5; tentatively, D is TRBD1 (5 bases). The sequence was obtained from an adult with an advanced solid tumor such as melanoma, head and neck, liver or kidney cancer. This sample comprised CD4+ or CD8+ T cells sorted from blood, obtained in a trial of the OX40 agonist ivuxolimab. The CDR3 bases are TGTGCCAGCATGCGGGGGGGTGGTCAGCCCCAGCATTTT. It yields the protein CASMRGGGQPQHF.